Detailed here is one T cell receptor beta chain. Its antigen has not been determined. Within one base of it there is no much larger clone, and no base qualities were kept. Sequenced on an Illumina NovaSeq 6000. Synthesis of TCR cDNA relied on 5'RACE template switching, a step that introduced a universal primer site along with unique molecular identifiers. Priming for cDNA synthesis came from both the TCR alpha and TCR beta constant segments. Two PCR steps were used to amplify libraries, with sample barcodes and sequencing adapters being added in the second step. Sequencing of libraries was done on Illumina HiSeq 2500 (2x100 bp) or NovaSeq (2x150 bp). In the source study's methods: Reads were demultiplexed and collapsed into UMI consensus sequences with MIGEC, and V(D)J alignment was performed with MiXCR. Clonotypes responding to the vaccine were identified with edgeR on replicate PBMC samples, with the criteria of FDR below 0.01 and a log2 fold change above 5 up to day 15. Bulk clonotypes were assigned CD4 or CD8 identity according to which sequenced CD4 or CD8 repertoire held them at higher abundance. TCRdb handled the public reads itself, with Q25 trimming in fastp and clone calling in MiXCR, and kept productive beta chains. Records with the same CDR3 protein are collapsed into one entry carrying the most frequent genes and DNA. The V and J calls come from TCRdb's annotation, not from the publication. In this sample the table shows 100,000 to 150,000 distinct CDR3 sequences, 12% to 15% of which occur a single time. The ten largest clones capture roughly 43% of the sample.

The sample belongs to a study of T cells after yellow fever vaccination (dated by TCRdb to the late 2010s). General notes on the study: The SMART-Seq v4 Ultra Low Input RNA kit was used to prepare libraries from fractions with low cell numbers. Blood samples were taken at several timepoints before and after primary and secondary immunization, and bulk PBMC replicates and cell subsets were isolated. Two healthy male donors made up the cohort, one aged 18 to 30 years and the other aged 30 to 40 years. Bulk TCR alpha and beta repertoires were sequenced longitudinally to track T-cell clones before and after primary and booster YFV17D yellow fever vaccination. Paper-wide results and their limitations: Most clones expanded after primary vaccination (around 97% of CD4 and roughly 90% of CD8) were re-detected after the booster, suggesting that broad memory maintenance occurred. Because abundant contaminating clonotypes from the bulk population could be contained in FACS-sorted repertoires, computational filtering was required. A small fraction of clonotypes appeared in both the CD4 and CD8 compartments, likely as a result of convergent recombination. The secondary T-cell response was weaker than the primary response but faster, peaking on day 5 instead of day 15. Because the study included only a couple of donors, the extent to which the findings can be generalized is limited.

CDR1 and CDR2 (MNHEY, SVGAGI) derive from the germline V gene. Reading from cysteine to phenylalanine, the CDR3 counts 16 amino acids. The DNA shown is the 48-base CDR3, in frame from base 1. Unmatched junction bases come to 7, with V trimmed by 2 bases and J by 4 bases. The meaning of the sample's treatment or condition label: live attenuated yellow fever vaccine strain. A standard Ficoll-Paque protocol was used to isolate PBMCs from peripheral blood. Dynabeads CD4 and CD8 positive selection kits were used to isolate CD4 and CD8 T-cell fractions. RNA was extracted with TriZol from bulk PBMCs, CD4 and CD8 fractions, and dextramer-positive and dextramer-negative fractions.

The sample in question was CD8+ T cells sorted from PBMCs, obtained 5 days after the yellow fever booster vaccination. The clonotype originates from a man younger than 35 who received the YFV17D yellow fever vaccine. The chain joins TRBV6-5 to TRBJ2-2, with 7 central nucleotides matching TRBD1. The CDR3 region reads CASSYAAGGRTGELFF. The DNA sequence is TGTGCCAGCAGTTACGCGGCAGGGGGTCGCACCGGGGAGCTGTTTTTT.